Listed below are T cell receptor beta chains from one sample, sequenced in a study of cytotoxic CD8 clonotypes in ibrutinib-treated CLL. Assay: immunoSEQ multiplex PCR; the TCRdb copy retains only in-frame clones and omits some. The data show more than 300,000 clones, around four fifths seen once. Sample: PBMCs, taken before ibrutinib treatment. These receptors were obtained from a human donor with chronic lymphocytic leukemia. Each CDR3 is given with its conserved first and last residue. The D gene is left open where the match is weak. A row's size may be missing; if present it is once, few, many or a size class.

d_gene	abundance	v_gene	j_gene	CDR3nt	CDR3aa
.	.	TRBV5-1	TRBJ2-6	TGCGCCAGCAGCTTGGAGATTCCAAAGGACTCTGGGGCCAACGTCCTGACTTTC	CASSLEIPKDSGANVLTF
TRBD2	.	TRBV7-9	TRBJ2-3	TGTGCCAGCAGCTATCGGGTAGCGGGAGGCCGGAACGCAGATACGCAGTATTTT	CASSYRVAGGRNADTQYF
TRBD2	once	TRBV4-1	TRBJ2-7	TGCGCCAGCAGCCAATCCGGGGTAGCGGGAGCCTACGAGCAGTACTTC	CASSQSGVAGAYEQYF
TRBD1	.	TRBV9	TRBJ2-7	TGTGCCAGCAGCGCCTCACAGGGGGCGGGGGAGCAGTACTTC	CASSASQGAGEQYF
.	.	TRBV27	TRBJ2-1	TGTGCCAGCAGCTCCACCGTCGTTGGCGTCAATGAGCAGTTCTTC	CASSSTVVGVNEQFF
.	.	TRBV25-1	TRBJ2-7	TGTGCCAGCAGTGGTCTAGCTTCTGGCGAGCAGTACTTC	CASSGLASGEQYF
.	.	TRBV7-9	TRBJ1-2	TGTGCCAGCAGCTTAGCTTTGACAGGCCTTTCTGGAGGCTACACCTTC	CASSLALTGLSGGYTF
TRBD1	.	TRBV29-1	TRBJ2-7	TGCAGCGTTCTAAGGGGGCCGGACTACGAGCAGTACTTC	CSVLRGPDYEQYF
.	.	TRBV7-6	TRBJ2-7	TGTGCCAGCAGCTTCGGGAGCACACTACCTAGCCCCTACGAGCAGTACTTC	CASSFGSTLPSPYEQYF
.	.	TRBV27	TRBJ2-2	TGTGCCAGCAGTTTAACGAGCGGGAACACCGGGGAGCTGTTTTTT	CASSLTSGNTGELFF
TRBD2	.	TRBV18	TRBJ2-1	TGTGCCAGCTCACCTTGGGCTAGCGGGGACAATGAGCAGTTCTTC	CASSPWASGDNEQFF
.	.	TRBV15	TRBJ2-1	TGTGCCACCAGCAGAGAGATTTTCTCCTACAATGAGCAGTTCTTC	CATSREIFSYNEQFF
.	.	TRBV18	TRBJ1-2	TGTGCCAGCTCACCTGACCGAAACCTCTATGGCTACACCTTC	CASSPDRNLYGYTF
.	.	TRBV7-9	TRBJ1-4	TGTGCCAGCAGCTTAAACAGGGCTACTAATGAAAAACTGTTTTTT	CASSLNRATNEKLFF
.	.	TRBV2	TRBJ1-1	TGTGCCAGCAGTGTCGAAGGGATGAACACTGAAGCTTTCTTT	CASSVEGMNTEAFF
.	.	TRBV7-2	TRBJ2-2	TGTGCCAGCAGCTTAGAGGGAAGGGTCGGGGAGCTGTTTTTT	CASSLEGRVGELFF
.	.	TRBV18	TRBJ1-4	TGTGCCAGCTCACCACGGCCAGGGCGGGATGAAAAACTGTTTTTT	CASSPRPGRDEKLFF
.	.	TRBV4-3	TRBJ1-4	TGCGCCAGCAGCGCCCGATTGACAGTACTTAATGAAAAACTGTTTTTT	CASSARLTVLNEKLFF
.	.	TRBV19	TRBJ2-5	TGTGCCAGTAAAGGGCCGGTCCAAGAGACCCAGTACTTC	CASKGPVQETQYF
.	few	TRBV15	TRBJ1-1	TGTGCCACCAGCAGAGTTGGGGGCACTGAAGCTTTCTTT	CATSRVGGTEAFF
TRBD1	few	TRBV30	TRBJ1-5	TGTGCCTGGGCAGGGGGCCGTCAGCCCCAGCATTTT	CAWAGGRQPQHF
TRBD1	.	TRBV27	TRBJ2-7	TGTGCCAGCAGCGTTACCACGACAGGGACCTACGAGCAGTACTTC	CASSVTTTGTYEQYF